The following is a T cell receptor beta chain sequence with its context. With 5 bases clipped from V and 9 bases from J, the junction kept 13 bases outside the gene matches. There are 15 residues in the CDR3. CDR1 SGHTA and CDR2 FQGNSA come from the germline V gene. The sample originates from a study of blood T cell repertoires in COVID-19. Turning to the study itself: Acute and convalescent COVID-19 samples came from the United States, Italy and Spain. PBMCs, B-cell-depleted T cells, or T cells provided the cDNA or gDNA that made up the material.

Per the original methods: Reference gene primer amplification yielded estimated nucleated cell counts. Using immunoSEQ multiplex PCR, the repertoire was profiled, and TCRdb retains in-frame clones only, with some absent. V and J calls and clone size are given by that table; D and trimming were obtained from the DNA. The profile shows 310,000 or so clones, approximately 90% of them singletons. Cohorts were determined from participant-reported clinical history. Material: PBMCs or T cells enriched from blood (not recorded which). This clonotype was sampled from a middle-aged woman who had recovered from COVID-19. The chain has TRBV7-2 and TRBJ2-1, with TRBD1 matching 7 bases. CDR3 sequence reads: CASSPPRQGPGEQFF. The DNA of the CDR3 is TGTGCCAGCAGCCCACCTAGACAGGGCCCGGGTGAGCAGTTCTTC.